The sequence of this T cell receptor beta chain was determined in a study of blood T cell repertoires in COVID-19. Study-wide background: Spain, Italy and the United States supplied samples that represented acute and convalescent COVID-19. Sample material is recorded as cDNA or gDNA derived from T cells, B-cell-depleted T cells, or PBMCs.

In the original analysis: Nucleated cell number was recorded as an estimate derived from reference gene primer amplification. Profiling relied on immunoSEQ multiplex PCR, and the TCRdb table lists in-frame clones only, not all of them. V, J and clone size reflect that table, while D and trimming were determined from the DNA. The table includes 200,000 to 300,000 clones, 70% to 90% detected once. V gave up 6 bases and J gave up 0 bases, with 15 bases separating them. The CDR3 length is 16 residues. Per the germline V gene, CDR1 is MNHEY and CDR2 is SMNVEV (reference sequence). The receptor comes from a woman in her thirties or forties who had recovered from COVID-19. Sequencing was carried out using peripheral blood. The chain joins TRBV27 to TRBJ2-1; possible D gene TRBD2, 6 bases. The CDR3: CASSRGGASSYNEQFF. The CDR3 region has the DNA TGTGCCAGCAGCCGAGGCGGGGCATCCTCCTACAATGAGCAGTTCTTC.